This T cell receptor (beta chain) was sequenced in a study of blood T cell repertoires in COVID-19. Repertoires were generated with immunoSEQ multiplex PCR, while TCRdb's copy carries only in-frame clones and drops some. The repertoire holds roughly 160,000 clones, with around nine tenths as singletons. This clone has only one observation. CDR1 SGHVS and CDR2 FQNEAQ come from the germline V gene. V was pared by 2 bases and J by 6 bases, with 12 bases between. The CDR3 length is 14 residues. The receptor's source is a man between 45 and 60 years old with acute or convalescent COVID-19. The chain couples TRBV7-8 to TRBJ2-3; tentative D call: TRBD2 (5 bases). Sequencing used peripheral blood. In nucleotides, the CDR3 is TGTGCCAGCAGCTTATTGGATGTAGCGGATACGCAGTATTTT. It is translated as CASSLLDVADTQYF.